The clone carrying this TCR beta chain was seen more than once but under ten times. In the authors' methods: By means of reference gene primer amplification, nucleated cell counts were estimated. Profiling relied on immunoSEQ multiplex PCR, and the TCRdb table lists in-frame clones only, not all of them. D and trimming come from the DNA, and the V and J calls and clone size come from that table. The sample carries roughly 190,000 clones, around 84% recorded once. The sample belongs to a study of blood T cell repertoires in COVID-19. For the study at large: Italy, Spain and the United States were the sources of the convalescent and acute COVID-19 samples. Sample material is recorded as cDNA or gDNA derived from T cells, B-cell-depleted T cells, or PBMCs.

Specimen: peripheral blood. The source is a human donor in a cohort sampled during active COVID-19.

This CDR3 is CASSPLSGTQYF. The CDR3 nucleotides read TGTGCCAGCAGCCCCCTGAGTGGGACCCAGTACTTC. V gene TRBV14 combines with J gene TRBJ2-5; no reliable D call. CDR3 length equals 12 residues. Germline V gene lookup returns CDR1 SGHDN and CDR2 FVKESK. V was cut by 4 bases and J by 7 bases, with 10 bases left in between.